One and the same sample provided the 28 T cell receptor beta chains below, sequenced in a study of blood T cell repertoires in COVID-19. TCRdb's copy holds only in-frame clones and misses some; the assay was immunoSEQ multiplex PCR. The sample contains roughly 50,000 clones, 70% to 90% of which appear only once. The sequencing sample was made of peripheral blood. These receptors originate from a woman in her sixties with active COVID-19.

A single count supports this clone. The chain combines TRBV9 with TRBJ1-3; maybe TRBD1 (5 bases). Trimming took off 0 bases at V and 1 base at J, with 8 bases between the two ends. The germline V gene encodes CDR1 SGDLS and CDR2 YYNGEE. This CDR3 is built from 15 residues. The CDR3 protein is CASSVEGFSGNTIYF. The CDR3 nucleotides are TGTGCCAGCAGCGTAGAGGGGTTTTCTGGAAACACCATATATTTT.

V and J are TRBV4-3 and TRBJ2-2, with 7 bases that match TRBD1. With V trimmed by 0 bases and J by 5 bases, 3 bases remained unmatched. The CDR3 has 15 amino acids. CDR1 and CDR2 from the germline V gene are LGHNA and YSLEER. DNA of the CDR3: TGCGCCAGCAGCCAAGAAGGACAGGCTACCGGGGAGCTGTTTTTT. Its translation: CASSQEGQATGELFF.

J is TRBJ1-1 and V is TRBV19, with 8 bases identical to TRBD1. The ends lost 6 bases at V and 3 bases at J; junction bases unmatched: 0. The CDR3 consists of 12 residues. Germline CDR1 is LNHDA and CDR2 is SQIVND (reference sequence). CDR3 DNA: TGTGCCAGTAGGGACAGGGACACTGAAGCTTTCTTT. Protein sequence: CASRDRDTEAFF.

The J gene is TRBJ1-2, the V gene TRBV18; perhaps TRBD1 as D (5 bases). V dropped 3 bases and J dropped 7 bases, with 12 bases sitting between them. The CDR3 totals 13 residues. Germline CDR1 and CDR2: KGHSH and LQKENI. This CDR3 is CASSPQGSSGYTF. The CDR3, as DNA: TGTGCCAGCTCACCGCAGGGTTCCTCTGGCTACACCTTC.

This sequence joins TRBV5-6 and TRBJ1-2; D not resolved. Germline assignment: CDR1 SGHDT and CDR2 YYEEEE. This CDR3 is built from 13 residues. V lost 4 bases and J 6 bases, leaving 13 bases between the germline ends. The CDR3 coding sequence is TGTGCCAGCAGCCCGCGGGTGGGGAATGGCTACACCTTC. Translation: CASSPRVGNGYTF.

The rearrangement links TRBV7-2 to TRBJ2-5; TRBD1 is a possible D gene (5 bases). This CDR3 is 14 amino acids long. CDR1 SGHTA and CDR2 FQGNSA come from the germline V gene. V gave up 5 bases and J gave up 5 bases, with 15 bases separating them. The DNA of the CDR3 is TGTGCCAGCAGCGTTGACAGCTATCGGGAGACCCAGTACTTC. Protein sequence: CASSVDSYRETQYF.

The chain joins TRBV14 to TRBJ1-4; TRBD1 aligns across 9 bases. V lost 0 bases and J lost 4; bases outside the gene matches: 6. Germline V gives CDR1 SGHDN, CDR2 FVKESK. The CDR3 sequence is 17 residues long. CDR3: CASSQDLPGQGNEKLFF. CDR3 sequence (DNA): TGTGCCAGCAGCCAAGACCTCCCGGGACAGGGTAATGAAAAACTGTTTTTT. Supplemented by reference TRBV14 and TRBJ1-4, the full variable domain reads EAGVTQFPSHSVIEKGQTVTLRCDPISGHDNLYWYRRVMGKEIKFLLHFVKESKQDESGMPNNRFLAERTGGTYSTLKVQPAELEDSGVYFCASSQDLPGQGNEKLFFGSGTQLSVL.

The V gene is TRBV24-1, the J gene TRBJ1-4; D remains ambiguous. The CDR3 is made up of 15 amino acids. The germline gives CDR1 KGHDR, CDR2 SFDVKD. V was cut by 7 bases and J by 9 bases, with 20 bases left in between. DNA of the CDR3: TGTGCCACCAGGACTCCCCGCAATATCTTGAAAAAACTGTTTTTT. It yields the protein CATRTPRNILKKLFF.

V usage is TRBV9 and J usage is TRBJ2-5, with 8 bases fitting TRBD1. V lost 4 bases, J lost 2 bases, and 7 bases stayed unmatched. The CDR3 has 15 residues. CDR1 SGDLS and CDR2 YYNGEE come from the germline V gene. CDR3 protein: CASSPRTGWQETQYF. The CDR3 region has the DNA TGTGCCAGCAGCCCCCGGACAGGGTGGCAAGAGACCCAGTACTTC.

CDR3 in DNA: TGTGCCAGCACCCCGGGGCGGGGGGATACCGGGGAGCTGTTTTTT. This encodes CASTPGRGDTGELFF. The rearrangement links TRBV7-3 to TRBJ2-2; 8 bases are a match to TRBD2. The CDR3 spans 15 residues. Germline assignment: CDR1 SGHTA and CDR2 FQGTGA. J gave up 5 bases and V 7 bases, and 9 bases lay outside the gene matches.

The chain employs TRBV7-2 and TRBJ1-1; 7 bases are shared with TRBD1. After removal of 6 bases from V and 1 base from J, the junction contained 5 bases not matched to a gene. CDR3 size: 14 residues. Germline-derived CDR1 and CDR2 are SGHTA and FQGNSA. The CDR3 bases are TGTGCCAGCAGTATCGGGACAGCGAACACTGAAGCTTTCTTT. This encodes CASSIGTANTEAFF.

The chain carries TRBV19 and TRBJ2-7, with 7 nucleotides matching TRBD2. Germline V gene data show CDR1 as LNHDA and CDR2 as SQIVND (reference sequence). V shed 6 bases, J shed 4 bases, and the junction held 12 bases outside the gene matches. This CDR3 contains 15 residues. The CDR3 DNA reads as TGTGCCAGTAGCCCCGGGTGGGGGGGAACTTACGAGCAGTACTTC. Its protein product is CASSPGWGGTYEQYF.

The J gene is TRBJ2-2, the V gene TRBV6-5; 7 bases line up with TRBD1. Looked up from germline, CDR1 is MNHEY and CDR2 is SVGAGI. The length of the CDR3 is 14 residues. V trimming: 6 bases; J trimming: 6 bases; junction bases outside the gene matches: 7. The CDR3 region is CASSTGEVSGELFF. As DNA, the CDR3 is TGTGCCAGCAGCACAGGGGAAGTTTCCGGGGAGCTGTTTTTT.

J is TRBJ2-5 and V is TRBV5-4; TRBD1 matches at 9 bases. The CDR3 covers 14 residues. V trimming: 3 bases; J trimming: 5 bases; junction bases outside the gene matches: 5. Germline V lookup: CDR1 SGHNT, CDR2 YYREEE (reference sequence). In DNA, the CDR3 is TGTGCCAGCAGCTCGGGACAGGGTCGGGAGACCCAGTACTTC. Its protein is CASSSGQGRETQYF. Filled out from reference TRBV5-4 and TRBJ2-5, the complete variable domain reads ETGVTQSPTHLIKTRGQQVTLRCSSQSGHNTVSWYQQALGQGPQFIFQYYREEENGRGNFPPRFSGLQFPNYSSELNVNALELDDSALYLCASSSGQGRETQYFGPGTRLLVL.

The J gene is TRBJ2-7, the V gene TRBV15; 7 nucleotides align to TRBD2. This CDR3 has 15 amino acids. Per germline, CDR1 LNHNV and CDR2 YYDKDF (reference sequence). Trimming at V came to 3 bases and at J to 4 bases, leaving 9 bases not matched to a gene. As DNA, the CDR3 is TGTGCCACCAGCAGTAGGGCAGGGAGGGCGTACGAGCAGTACTTC. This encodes CATSSRAGRAYEQYF. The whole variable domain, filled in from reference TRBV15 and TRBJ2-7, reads DAMVIQNPRYQVTQFGKPVTLSCSQTLNHNVMYWYQQKSSQAPKLLFHYYDKDFNNEADTPDNFQSRRPNTSFCFLDIRSPGLGDTAMYLCATSSRAGRAYEQYFGPGTRLTVT.

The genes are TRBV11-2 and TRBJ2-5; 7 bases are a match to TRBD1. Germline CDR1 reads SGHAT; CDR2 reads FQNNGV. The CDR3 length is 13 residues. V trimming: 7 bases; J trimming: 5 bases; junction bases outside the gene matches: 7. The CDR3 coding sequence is TGTGCCAGCACCCCCATCAGGGGGGAGACCCAGTACTTC. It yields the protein CASTPIRGETQYF.

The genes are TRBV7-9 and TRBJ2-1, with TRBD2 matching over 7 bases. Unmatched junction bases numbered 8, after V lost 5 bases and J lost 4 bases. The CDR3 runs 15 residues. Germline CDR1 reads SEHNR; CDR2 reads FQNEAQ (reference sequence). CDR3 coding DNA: TGTGCCAGCAGCCCACTGGCGGGGGTGTACAATGAGCAGTTCTTC. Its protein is CASSPLAGVYNEQFF. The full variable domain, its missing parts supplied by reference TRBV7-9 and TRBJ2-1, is DTGVSQNPRHKITKRGQNVTFRCDPISEHNRLYWYRQTLGQGPEFLTYFQNEAQLEKSRLLSDRFSAERPKGSFSTLEIQRTEQGDSAMYLCASSPLAGVYNEQFFGPGTRLTVL.

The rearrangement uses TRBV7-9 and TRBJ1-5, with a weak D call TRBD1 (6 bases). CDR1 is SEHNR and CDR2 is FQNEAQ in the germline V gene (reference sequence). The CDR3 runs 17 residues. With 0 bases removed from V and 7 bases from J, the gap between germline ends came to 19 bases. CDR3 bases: TGTGCCAGCAGCTTAGCTTTCGGTGGGCCAGGGGAACAGCCCCAGCATTTT. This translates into CASSLAFGGPGEQPQHF.

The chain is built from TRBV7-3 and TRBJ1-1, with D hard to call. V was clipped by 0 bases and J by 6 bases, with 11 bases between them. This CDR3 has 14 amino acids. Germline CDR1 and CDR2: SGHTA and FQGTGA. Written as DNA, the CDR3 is TGTGCCAGCAGCTTAACGGCGAGGGCTGCTGAAGCTTTCTTT. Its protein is CASSLTARAAEAFF.

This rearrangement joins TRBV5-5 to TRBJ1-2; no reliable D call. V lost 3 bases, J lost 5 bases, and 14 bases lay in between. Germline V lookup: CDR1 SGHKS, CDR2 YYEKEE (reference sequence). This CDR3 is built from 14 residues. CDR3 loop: CASSSTPGMYGYTF. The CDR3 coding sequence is TGTGCCAGCAGCTCAACCCCAGGAATGTATGGCTACACCTTC.

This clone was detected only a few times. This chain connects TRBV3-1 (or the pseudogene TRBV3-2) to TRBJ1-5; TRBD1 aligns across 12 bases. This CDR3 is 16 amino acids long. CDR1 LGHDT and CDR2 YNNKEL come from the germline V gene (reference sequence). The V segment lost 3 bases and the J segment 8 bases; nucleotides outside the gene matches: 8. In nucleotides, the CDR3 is TGTGCCAGCAGCCAGACCGGGACAGGGGGCTTGGAGCCCCAGCATTTT. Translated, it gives CASSQTGTGGLEPQHF.

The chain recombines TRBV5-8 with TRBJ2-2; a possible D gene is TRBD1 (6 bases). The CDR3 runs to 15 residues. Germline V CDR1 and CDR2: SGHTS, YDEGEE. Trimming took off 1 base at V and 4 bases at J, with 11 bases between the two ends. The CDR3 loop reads CASSLQGLSTGELFF. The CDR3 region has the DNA TGTGCCAGCAGCTTGCAGGGGCTTAGCACCGGGGAGCTGTTTTTT. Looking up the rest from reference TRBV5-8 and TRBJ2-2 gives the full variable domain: EAGVTQSPTHLIKTRGQQATLRCSPISGHTSVYWYQQALGLGLQFLLWYDEGEERNRGNFPPRFSGRQFPNYSSELNVNALELEDSALYLCASSLQGLSTGELFFGEGSRLTVL.

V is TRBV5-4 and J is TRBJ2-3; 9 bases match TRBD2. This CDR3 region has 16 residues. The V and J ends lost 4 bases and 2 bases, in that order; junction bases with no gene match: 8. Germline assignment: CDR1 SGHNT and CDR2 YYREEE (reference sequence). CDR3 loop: CASSESGGPDTDTQYF. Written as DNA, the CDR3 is TGTGCCAGCAGCGAAAGCGGGGGGCCAGACACAGATACGCAGTATTTT. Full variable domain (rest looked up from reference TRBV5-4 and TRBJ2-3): ETGVTQSPTHLIKTRGQQVTLRCSSQSGHNTVSWYQQALGQGPQFIFQYYREEENGRGNFPPRFSGLQFPNYSSELNVNALELDDSALYLCASSESGGPDTDTQYFGPGTRLTVL.

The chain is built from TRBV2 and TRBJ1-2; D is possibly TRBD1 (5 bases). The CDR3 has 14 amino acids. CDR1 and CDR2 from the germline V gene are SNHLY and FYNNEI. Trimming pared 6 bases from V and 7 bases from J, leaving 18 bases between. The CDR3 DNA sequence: TGTGCCAGCAGCTTTGGGACTCCAGAAGGTGGCTACACCTTC. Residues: CASSFGTPEGGYTF.

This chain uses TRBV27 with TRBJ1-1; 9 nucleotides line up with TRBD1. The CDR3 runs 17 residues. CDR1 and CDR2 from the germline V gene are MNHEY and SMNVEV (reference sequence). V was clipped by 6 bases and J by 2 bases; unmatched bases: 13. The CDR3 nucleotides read TGTGCCAGCAGCCCCGACCACAGGGGGCGGTTAAACACTGAAGCTTTCTTT. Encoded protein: CASSPDHRGRLNTEAFF.

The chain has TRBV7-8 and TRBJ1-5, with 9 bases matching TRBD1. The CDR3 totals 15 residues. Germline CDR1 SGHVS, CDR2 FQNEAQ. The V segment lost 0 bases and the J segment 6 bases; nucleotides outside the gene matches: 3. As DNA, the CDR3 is TGTGCCAGCAGCTTAGCGCGGACAGGGGTTCAGCCCCAGCATTTT. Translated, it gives CASSLARTGVQPQHF. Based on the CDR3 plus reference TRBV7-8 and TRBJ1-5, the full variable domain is GAGVSQSPRYKVAKRGQDVALRCDPISGHVSLFWYQQALGQGPEFLTYFQNEAQLDKSGLPSDRFFAERPEGSVSTLKIQRTQQEDSAVYLCASSLARTGVQPQHFGDGTRLSIL.

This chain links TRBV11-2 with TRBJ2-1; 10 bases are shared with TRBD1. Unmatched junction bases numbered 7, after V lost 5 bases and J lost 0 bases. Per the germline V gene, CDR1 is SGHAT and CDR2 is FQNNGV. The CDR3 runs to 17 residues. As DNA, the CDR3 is TGTGCCAGCAGCCCGCGGACAGGGGGTAGCTCCTACAATGAGCAGTTCTTC. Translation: CASSPRTGGSSYNEQFF.

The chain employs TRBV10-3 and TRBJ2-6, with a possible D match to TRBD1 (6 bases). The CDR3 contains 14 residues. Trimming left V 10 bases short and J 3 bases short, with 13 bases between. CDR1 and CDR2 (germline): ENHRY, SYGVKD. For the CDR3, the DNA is TGTGCCACAGGGGCCGCGGGTGGGGCCAACGTCCTGACTTTC. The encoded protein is CATGAAGGANVLTF.